The 25 T cell receptor beta chains below come from one sample, sequenced in a study of human T cells and chemical hapten exposure. TCRdb redid the calling of the RACE reads with MiXCR, one entry per CDR3 protein. The data contain more than 75,000 distinct CDR3 sequences, about 9% of them singletons. Time point denoted: patch test 2, 6 weeks after DPC sensitization. Indicated treatment: therapeutic diphenylcyclopropenone sensitization with weekly scalp DPC. The material sequenced was whole blood, taken in connection with sensitization to the hapten diphenylcyclopropenone (DPC). These receptors all come from a woman aged 40 to 50 with alopecia areata. Some clones in this sample may be carry-over from other donors' samples.

The J gene is TRBJ2-1, the V gene TRBV7-3; 10 positions match TRBD2. The V gene's germline CDR1 is SGHTA and CDR2 FQGTGA. J was trimmed by 9 bases and V by 5 bases; bases with no gene match: 13. The CDR3 is 16 amino acids. The CDR3 DNA reads TGTGCCAGCAGCCCATGGGCTAGCGGGAGATCGGGTGAGCAGTTCTTC. Translation: CASSPWASGRSGEQFF.

V is TRBV9 and J is TRBJ1-1, with TRBD1 as a possible D gene (5 bases). V gave up 2 bases and J gave up 11 bases, with 19 bases separating them. From germline, CDR1 is SGDLS and CDR2 YYNGEE. The CDR3 contains 14 residues. The CDR3 DNA reads as TGTGCCAGCAGCGTGGGTGGGGACGGGACGGACGCTTTCTTT. Encoded protein: CASSVGGDGTDAFF.

This clonotype has only a few counts. The chain joins TRBV12-3 or TRBV12-4 to TRBJ1-6; 10 bases map to TRBD1. Trimming cost V 4 bases and J 11 bases; bases outside gene matches: 2. The CDR3 is made up of 13 amino acids. The CDR3 here is CASSSTGGPPLHF. The DNA for the CDR3 is TGTGCCAGCAGTTCGACAGGGGGCCCACCCCTCCACTTT.

This sequence joins TRBV20-1 and TRBJ2-7; no firm D call. Germline V gives CDR1 DFQATT, CDR2 SNEGSKA (reference sequence). Trimming cost V 6 bases and J 5 bases, with 11 bases left between them. This CDR3 contains 11 residues. CDR3 residues: CSARVFHEQYF. CDR3 coding DNA: TGCAGTGCGCGAGTGTTCCACGAGCAGTACTTC.

This clonotype was detected many times. The rearrangement links TRBV4-3 to TRBJ2-2, with TRBD1 identical over 9 bases. Germline V gene data show CDR1 as LGHNA and CDR2 as YSLEER. Trimming cost V 2 bases and J 5 bases; bases outside gene matches: 6. CDR3 length: 16 residues. CDR3 amino acids: CASSQTGTGRTGELFF. The CDR3, as DNA: TGCGCCAGCAGCCAAACCGGGACAGGGAGGACCGGGGAGCTGTTTTTT.

This clonotype was recorded many times. The chain joins TRBV7-9 to TRBJ1-5; perhaps TRBD1 as D (6 bases). The V end lost 4 bases, the J end lost 0 bases, and 16 bases lay between the germline ends. Per the germline V gene, CDR1 is SEHNR and CDR2 is FQNEAQ (reference sequence). The CDR3 has 17 residues. DNA of the CDR3: TGTGCCAGCAGCTCTACCCGACAGGTTAATAGCAATCAGCCCCAGCATTTT. It specifies CASSSTRQVNSNQPQHF.

Comments on this clonotype: This may be a read error: a much more frequent sequence differs by one nucleotide. The chain couples TRBV10-3 to TRBJ2-2, with D perhaps given as TRBD1 or TRBD2 (6 bases each). The CDR3 runs to 14 residues. CDR1 and CDR2 from the germline V gene are ENHRY and SYGVKD. V was clipped by 8 bases and J by 0 bases, with 10 bases between them. The CDR3 DNA reads TGTGCCATCGGAGGGGACACGAACACCGGGGAGCTGTTTTTT. This gives the protein CAIGGDTNTGELFF.

V gene TRBV7-2 combines with J gene TRBJ1-2; 8 positions agree with TRBD1. The junction had 9 bases not matched to a gene; V was cut back by 2 bases and J by 4 bases. This CDR3 has 16 amino acids. CDR1 and CDR2 (germline): SGHTA, FQGNSA. CDR3 nucleotides: TGTGCCAGCAGCTTAATTTTTGGGACAGGATCCTATGGCTACACCTTC. This gives the protein CASSLIFGTGSYGYTF.

This clonotype has a handful of counts. The gene calls are TRBV19 and TRBJ2-1, with TRBD2 matching over 15 bases. This CDR3 has 17 residues. Germline V gene lookup returns CDR1 LNHDA and CDR2 SQIVND (reference sequence). V dropped 5 bases and J dropped 8; count of bases not matched to a gene: 10. CDR3 amino acids: CASSPRTSGRAVHEQFF. In DNA form, the CDR3 reads TGTGCCAGTAGTCCCCGGACTAGCGGGAGGGCCGTCCATGAGCAGTTCTTC.

This clonotype was observed once. The V and J genes are TRBV7-2 and TRBJ2-5; possibly TRBD1 or TRBD2 for D (5 bases each). CDR1 and CDR2 (germline): SGHTA, FQGNSA. This CDR3 is built from 14 residues. The germline V and J ends were trimmed by 5 bases and 9 bases, with 19 bases remaining between them. CDR3 DNA sequence: TGTGCCAGCAGCGTAGACTCGGGGCCCACGGCCCAGTACTTC. As protein: CASSVDSGPTAQYF.

This clonotype was seen many times. The chain carries TRBV28 and TRBJ2-5; D remains unclear. The CDR3 sequence is 11 residues long. Germline CDR1 MDHEN, CDR2 SYDVKM. V was clipped by 8 bases and J by 4 bases, with 8 bases between them. The CDR3 DNA sequence: TGTGCCAGCTCAGGTCGAGAGACCCAGTACTTC. Its translation: CASSGRETQYF.

On this clonotype itself: The junction departs from the called germline gene at one end, perhaps through a read error. V and J are TRBV5-4 and TRBJ1-4, with 7 nucleotides matching TRBD1. The CDR3 sequence is 14 residues long. Germline values: CDR1 SGHNT, CDR2 YYREEE (reference sequence). CDR3 DNA: TGTGCCAGCAGCCCCGGGACAGAACGGGAAAAACAGTTTTTT. Amino acid sequence: CASSPGTEREKQFF.

This clonotype appeared many times. In DNA form, the CDR3 reads TGCAGCGTGGCACAGGGGATTGTTACTGAAGCTTTCTTT. Translating it yields CSVAQGIVTEAFF. The chain joins TRBV29-1 to TRBJ1-1, with 7 bases identical to TRBD1. Germline CDR1 SQVTM, CDR2 ANQGSEA. CDR3 size: 13 residues. Losses at the gene ends were 6 bases for V and 5 bases for J; bases not matched to a gene: 9.

This chain links TRBV20-1 with TRBJ2-7; the D gene is possibly TRBD1 (6 bases). CDR1 is DFQATT and CDR2 is SNEGSKA in the germline V gene (reference sequence). V lost 0 bases, J lost 6 bases, and 15 bases lay in between. The length of the CDR3 is 14 residues. In nucleotides, the CDR3 is TGCAGTGCTAGAGATCGACAGGTGTGGGGCGAGCAGTACTTC. Its protein product is CSARDRQVWGEQYF.

J is TRBJ1-3 and V is TRBV6-6; TRBD1 agrees at 11 bases. The ends lost 2 bases at V and 9 bases at J; junction bases unmatched: 6. The V gene's germline CDR1 is MNHNY and CDR2 SVGAGI (reference sequence). This CDR3 comprises 15 residues. The CDR3 DNA reads TGTGCCAGCAGTTACCCGACCGGGACAGGGGGCACCATATATTTT. Translating gives CASSYPTGTGGTIYF.

The chain is built from TRBV9 and TRBJ1-6; tentative D call: TRBD1 (5 bases). The germline V gene has CDR1 SGDLS and CDR2 YYNGEE. There are 15 residues in the CDR3. The V gene lost 0 bases and the J gene lost 6 bases, with 10 bases spanning the gap. In nucleotides, the CDR3 is TGTGCCAGCAGCGTAGCTTGGGGCCTTAATTCACCCCTCCACTTT. Translating it yields CASSVAWGLNSPLHF.

This chain joins TRBV20-1 and TRBJ2-3; perhaps D is TRBD1 or TRBD2 (6 bases each). V lost 0 bases and J 2 bases, leaving 15 bases between the germline ends. The CDR3 covers 16 residues. Germline V gene sequence: CDR1 DFQATT, CDR2 SNEGSKA (reference sequence). In DNA form, the CDR3 reads TGCAGTGCTAGAGATCCACCGGGGGCCAACACAGATACGCAGTATTTT. Residues: CSARDPPGANTDTQYF.

This clonotype was counted many times. The chain employs TRBV14 and TRBJ2-7, with no clear D. V shed 4 bases and J shed 7 bases, with 8 bases lying between them. The germline CDR1 and CDR2 sequences are SGHDN and FVKESK. There are 11 residues in the CDR3. CDR3 coding DNA: TGTGCCAGCAGCCTCGACATGGAGCAGTACTTC. Its translation is CASSLDMEQYF.

This clonotype was detected a few times. The chain is built from TRBV5-1 and TRBJ2-2; TRBD2 aligns across 13 bases. Germline trimming cut 6 bases from V and 6 bases from J; bases unmatched to any gene: 8. CDR1 and CDR2 (germline): SGHRS, YFSETQ. The length of the CDR3 is 16 residues. As DNA, the CDR3 is TGCGCCAGCAAGTGGACTAGCGGGAGAACCCCCGGGGAGCTGTTTTTT. Protein: CASKWTSGRTPGELFF.

This clonotype was recorded many times. The rearrangement joins TRBV5-8 to TRBJ1-5, with no clear D. V lost 0 bases, J lost 0 bases, and 13 bases lay in between. This CDR3 comprises 17 residues. Germline V gene lookup returns CDR1 SGHTS and CDR2 YDEGEE. CDR3 residues: CASSLAGRKNSNQPQHF. In DNA, the CDR3 is TGTGCCAGCAGCTTGGCTGGCAGGAAAAATAGCAATCAGCCCCAGCATTTT.

The genes are TRBV9 and TRBJ2-7; D is unclear. The CDR3 extends over 15 amino acids. Trimming took off 0 bases at V and 2 bases at J, with 12 bases between the two ends. Germline V lookup: CDR1 SGDLS, CDR2 YYNGEE. CDR3: CASSVESSPAYEQYF. For the CDR3, the DNA is TGTGCCAGCAGCGTAGAGTCTAGTCCGGCCTACGAGCAGTACTTC.

In DNA, the CDR3 is TGTGCCAGCAGCCCCATGGGCAATCAGCCCCAGCATTTT. Translation gives CASSPMGNQPQHF. The V and J genes are TRBV7-2 and TRBJ1-5; D is unclear. The CDR3 covers 13 residues. Trimming took off 5 bases at V and 2 bases at J, with 7 bases between the two ends. CDR1 and CDR2 (germline): SGHTA, FQGNSA.

This clonotype occurred a few times. V usage is TRBV3-1 and J usage is TRBJ1-1; D perhaps matches TRBD1 (6 bases). Trimming removed 1 base from V and 7 bases from J, with 13 bases in between. Germline V gene sequence: CDR1 LGHDT, CDR2 YNNKEL (reference sequence). The CDR3 contains 14 residues. The CDR3 sequence: CASSQVDREIEAFF. The CDR3 nucleotides read TGTGCCAGCAGCCAAGTGGACAGAGAAATTGAAGCTTTCTTT.

The genes are TRBV11-2 and TRBJ2-7; perhaps TRBD2 as D (6 bases). The CDR3 consists of 16 residues. Germline V gene sequence: CDR1 SGHAT, CDR2 FQNNGV. V was clipped by 3 bases and J by 0 bases, with 15 bases between them. DNA for the CDR3: TGTGCCAGCAGCTTTCTAGCGACCGCATCCTCCTACGAGCAGTACTTC. Its protein product is CASSFLATASSYEQYF.

This clonotype was detected a few times. The chain is built from TRBV24-1 and TRBJ2-5; TRBD2 matches 10 bases. Germline V gene data show CDR1 as KGHDR and CDR2 as SFDVKD. V lost 3 bases and J lost 4; bases outside the gene matches: 1. The CDR3 contains 14 residues. DNA of the CDR3: TGTGCCACCAGTGATCCTAGCGGGAGAGAGACCCAGTACTTC. This sequence encodes CATSDPSGRETQYF.